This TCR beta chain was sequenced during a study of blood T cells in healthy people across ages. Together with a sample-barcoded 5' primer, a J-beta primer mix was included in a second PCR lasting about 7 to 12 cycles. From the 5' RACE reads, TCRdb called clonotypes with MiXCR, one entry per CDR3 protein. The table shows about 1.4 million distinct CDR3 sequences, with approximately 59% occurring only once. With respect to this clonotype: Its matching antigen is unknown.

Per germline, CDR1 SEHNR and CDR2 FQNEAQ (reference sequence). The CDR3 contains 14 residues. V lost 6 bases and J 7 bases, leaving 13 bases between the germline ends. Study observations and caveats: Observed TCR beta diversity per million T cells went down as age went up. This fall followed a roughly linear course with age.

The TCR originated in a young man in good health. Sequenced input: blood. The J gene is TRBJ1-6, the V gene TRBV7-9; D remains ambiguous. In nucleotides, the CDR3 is TGTGCCAGCAGTGAGGAAGGGTGGAATTCACCCCTCCACTTT. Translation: CASSEEGWNSPLHF. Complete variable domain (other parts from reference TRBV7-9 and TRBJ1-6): DTGVSQNPRHKITKRGQNVTFRCDPISEHNRLYWYRQTLGQGPEFLTYFQNEAQLEKSRLLSDRFSAERPKGSFSTLEIQRTEQGDSAMYLCASSEEGWNSPLHFGNGTRLTVT.